The T cell receptor (beta chain) described here comes from a study of beta chain features in type 1 diabetes. This CDR3 comprises 13 residues. Germline lookup yields CDR1 SGHAT and CDR2 FQDESV (reference sequence). Unmatched junction bases numbered 6, after V lost 5 bases and J lost 5 bases. The table lists this clone with a few counts. Every isolated RNA sample was fully reverse transcribed, so sequencing captured expressed TCRB transcripts. Sequencing was performed with immunoSEQ multiplex PCR; in TCRdb, only in-frame clones are kept and a portion is missing. The sample shows over 500,000 clones, 15% to 17% of them seen only once.

Sequenced sample: naive CD4+ T cells from blood. The sequence was collected from a man aged 18 to 29 in good health. This chain joins TRBV11-1 and TRBJ2-7, with 7 bases that match TRBD1. CDR3 region: CASSRQGGHEQYF. In nucleotides, the CDR3 is TGTGCCAGCAGCCGACAGGGTGGCCACGAGCAGTACTTC.